This TCR beta chain was recovered during a study of shared clonotypes between healthy human individuals. Study observations and caveats: Generation of non-shared clonotypes was less probable than generation of clonotypes shared by all four donors. Naive subsets, compared against memory subsets, generally had larger estimated richness values.

Comments on this clone: Its antigen is not known.

The trim removed 3 bases at V and 5 bases at J, leaving 2 bases unmatched. Germline CDR1 GTSNPN, CDR2 SVGIG (reference sequence). This CDR3 contains 13 residues. CD45RA-negative memory and CD45RA+ naive subsets were split from the CD4+ cells. Splitting of each subset's genomic DNA was done evenly across several immunoSEQ plates. The protocol was immunoSEQ multiplex PCR, while the TCRdb copy is restricted to in-frame clones and leaves out a portion. This sample has over 2 million clones; approximately 95% occur once, and the top ten carry 0.13%. Material: naive CD4+ T cells sorted from blood. Subset specified: CD45RA+ positively selected. The clonotype originates from a man between 18 and 29 years old in good health. The chain couples TRBV30 to TRBJ2-5, with TRBD1 identical over 11 bases. The CDR3 reads CAWRDRGRETQYF. The CDR3 DNA reads TGTGCCTGGAGGGACAGGGGGCGGGAGACCCAGTACTTC.